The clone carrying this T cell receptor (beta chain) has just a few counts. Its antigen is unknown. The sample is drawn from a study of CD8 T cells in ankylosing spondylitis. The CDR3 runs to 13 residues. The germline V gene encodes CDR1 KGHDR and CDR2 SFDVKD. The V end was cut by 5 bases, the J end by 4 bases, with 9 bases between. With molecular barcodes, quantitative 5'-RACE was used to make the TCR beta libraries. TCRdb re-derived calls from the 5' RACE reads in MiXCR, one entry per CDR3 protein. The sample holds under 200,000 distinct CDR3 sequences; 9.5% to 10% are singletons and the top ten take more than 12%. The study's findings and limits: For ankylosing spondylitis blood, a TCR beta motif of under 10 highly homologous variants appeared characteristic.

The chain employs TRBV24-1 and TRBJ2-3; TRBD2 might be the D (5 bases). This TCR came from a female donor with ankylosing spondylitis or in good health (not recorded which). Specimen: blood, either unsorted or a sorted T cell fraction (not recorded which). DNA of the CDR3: TGTGCCACCAGTGGGACTTACCCAGATACGCAGTATTTT. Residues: CATSGTYPDTQYF.